The rows below give T cell receptor beta chains drawn from one sample of a study of blood T cells in healthy people across ages. TCRdb itself ran the 5' RACE reads through MiXCR, one entry per CDR3 protein. The profile shows roughly 1,300,000 distinct CDR3 sequences, 55% to 75% of them singletons. What was sequenced was blood. These receptors were collected from a man between 18 and 29 years old in good health. Both conserved end residues are part of each CDR3. The order of the fields is J gene, D gene, clone size, V gene, CDR3 DNA, CDR3 protein. The D gene is left open where the match is weak. Clone sizes are given selectively: once, few, many, or a class where the clone is expanded.

TRBJ1-6,TRBD1,NA,TRBV25-1,TGTGCCAGCAGTGGGCGGGACAGGGTGTGGAATTCACCCCTCCACTTT,CASSGRDRVWNSPLHF
TRBJ1-4,NA,few,TRBV21-1,NA,CASSKEKKFAAGAELFF
TRBJ2-7,NA,NA,TRBV2,TGTGCCAGCACTTGGGACGGAGGTGGGGATTACGAGCAGTACTTC,CASTWDGGGDYEQYF
TRBJ2-7,NA,NA,TRBV7-8,TGTGCCAGCAGCTTACAGAATGACTACAATGAGCAGTACTTC,CASSLQNDYNEQYF
TRBJ1-2,NA,NA,TRBV3-1,TGTGCCAGCAGCCAATACCGGGGAGAAGGCTACACCTTC,CASSQYRGEGYTF
TRBJ2-7,NA,NA,TRBV7-2,TGTGCCAGCAGCTTAGTATCCACGTCCGACCGGGAGCAGTACTTC,CASSLVSTSDREQYF
TRBJ2-1,NA,NA,TRBV6-5,TGTGCCAGCGCCCCGGGGCAGCCCACTTACAATGAGCAGTTCTTC,CASAPGQPTYNEQFF
TRBJ2-7,TRBD1,NA,TRBV28,TGTGCCAGCAGTATTACCGGGACAGCCGCCAACGAGCAGTACTTC,CASSITGTAANEQYF
TRBJ1-6,TRBD1,NA,TRBV24-1,TGTGCCACCAGTCCCGGGACAGGGATCAATAATTCACCCCTCCACTTT,CATSPGTGINNSPLHF
TRBJ1-1,TRBD1,NA,TRBV4-2,TGTGCCAGCAGCCAACAGGACAGGTCCAACGAGTGCGAAGCTTTCTTT,CASSQQDRSNECEAFF
TRBJ2-5,TRBD2,NA,TRBV7-2,TGTGCCAGCAGCTTACTCCTCCCTAGCGGGGAGGGCCAAGAGACCCAGTACTTC,CASSLLLPSGEGQETQYF
TRBJ1-5,NA,NA,TRBV7-2,TGTGCCAGCAGCTTAGAGGCAGGATTTAGCAATCAGCCCCAGCATTTT,CASSLEAGFSNQPQHF
TRBJ2-7,NA,NA,TRBV7-2,TGTGCCAGCAGCGTTCTTATGGGGACCCCGACCTACGAGCAGTACTTC,CASSVLMGTPTYEQYF
TRBJ2-7,NA,NA,TRBV5-5,TGTGCCAGCAGCTTGGCGGCCAAGGGGGGCATCGAGCAGTACTTC,CASSLAAKGGIEQYF
TRBJ1-5,NA,NA,TRBV7-2,TGTGCCAGCAGCTTAGATGTCGGCCTGCCAAATCAGCCCCAGCATTTT,CASSLDVGLPNQPQHF
TRBJ2-5,TRBD2,NA,TRBV7-2,TGTGCCAGCAGCTTAGAGGCCGGGGGGGCTGAGACCCAGTACTTC,CASSLEAGGAETQYF
TRBJ2-7,NA,NA,TRBV6-1,TGTGCCAGCAGTGAAACCTCAGGGGTGGGCTACGAGCAGTACTTC,CASSETSGVGYEQYF
TRBJ2-3,TRBD2,NA,TRBV6-1,TGTGCCAGCAGAGCCAGCCCAGCGGGGATTAACACAGATACGCAGTATTTT,CASRASPAGINTDTQYF
TRBJ2-4,NA,NA,TRBV7-9,TGTGCCAGCAGCACCGACGTAGCCAAAAACATTCAGTACTTC,CASSTDVAKNIQYF
TRBJ2-3,NA,few,TRBV20-1,TGCAGTGCTGGTGGAGATACGCAGTATTTT,CSAGGDTQYF
TRBJ2-1,TRBD2,NA,TRBV5-1,TGCGCCAGCAGCTTGTCACCTCTAGCGGGGGGTTACAATGAGCAGTTCTTC,CASSLSPLAGGYNEQFF
TRBJ2-7,TRBD1,NA,TRBV20-1,TGCAGTGCTGTAAATCCCGGGACAGGGCCCTACGAGCAGTACTTC,CSAVNPGTGPYEQYF
TRBJ2-3,TRBD2,few,TRBV3-1,TGTGCCAGCAGCCAAGAGGGCGGGAGGTTTACAGATACGCAGTATTTT,CASSQEGGRFTDTQYF